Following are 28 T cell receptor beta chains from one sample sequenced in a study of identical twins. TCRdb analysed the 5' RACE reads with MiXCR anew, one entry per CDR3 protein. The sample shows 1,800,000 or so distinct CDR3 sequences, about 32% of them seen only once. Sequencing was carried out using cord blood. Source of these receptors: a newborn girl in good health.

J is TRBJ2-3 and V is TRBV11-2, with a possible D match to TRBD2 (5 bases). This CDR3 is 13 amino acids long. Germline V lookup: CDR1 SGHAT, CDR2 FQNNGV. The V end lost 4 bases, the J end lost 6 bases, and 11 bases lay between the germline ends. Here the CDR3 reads CASSSGPGDTQYF. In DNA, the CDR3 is TGTGCCAGCAGCTCCGGCCCGGGGGATACGCAGTATTTT.

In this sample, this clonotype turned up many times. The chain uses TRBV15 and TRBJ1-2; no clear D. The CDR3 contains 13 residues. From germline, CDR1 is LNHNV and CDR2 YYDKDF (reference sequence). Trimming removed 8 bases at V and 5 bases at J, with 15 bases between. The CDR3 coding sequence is TGTGCCACCTCCCGCGACCGACCATATGGCTACACCTTC. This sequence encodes CATSRDRPYGYTF. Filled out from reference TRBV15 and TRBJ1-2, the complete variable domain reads DAMVIQNPRYQVTQFGKPVTLSCSQTLNHNVMYWYQQKSSQAPKLLFHYYDKDFNNEADTPDNFQSRRPNTSFCFLDIRSPGLGDTAMYLCATSRDRPYGYTFGSGTRLTVV.

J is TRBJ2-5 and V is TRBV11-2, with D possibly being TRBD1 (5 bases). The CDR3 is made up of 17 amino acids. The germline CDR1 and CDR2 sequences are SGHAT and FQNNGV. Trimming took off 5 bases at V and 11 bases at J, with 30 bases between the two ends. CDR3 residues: CASSIRGAPILPTKQYF. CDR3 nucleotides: TGTGCCAGCAGCATTAGGGGCGCTCCCATACTACCTACGAAGCAGTACTTC.

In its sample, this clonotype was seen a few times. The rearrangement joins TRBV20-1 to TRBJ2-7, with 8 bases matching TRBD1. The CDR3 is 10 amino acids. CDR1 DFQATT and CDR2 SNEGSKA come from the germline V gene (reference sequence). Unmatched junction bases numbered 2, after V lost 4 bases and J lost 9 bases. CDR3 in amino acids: CSAIDRGQYF. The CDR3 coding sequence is TGCAGTGCTATCGACAGGGGGCAGTACTTC.

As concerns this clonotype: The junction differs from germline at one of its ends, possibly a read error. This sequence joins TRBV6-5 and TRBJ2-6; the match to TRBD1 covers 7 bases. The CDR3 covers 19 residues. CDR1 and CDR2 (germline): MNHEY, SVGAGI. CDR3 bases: TGTGCCCGCAGTTACTCGACCGTCAGGGGGATCTCTGGGGCCAACGTCCTGACTTTC. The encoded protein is CARSYSTVRGISGANVLTF.

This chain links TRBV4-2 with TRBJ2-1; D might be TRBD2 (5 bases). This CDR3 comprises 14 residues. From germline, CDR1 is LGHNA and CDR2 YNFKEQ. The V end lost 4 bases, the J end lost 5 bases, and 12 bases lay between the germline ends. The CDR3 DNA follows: TGTGCCAGCAGCCGCCCGGACTTAAACAATGAGCAGTTCTTC. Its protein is CASSRPDLNNEQFF.

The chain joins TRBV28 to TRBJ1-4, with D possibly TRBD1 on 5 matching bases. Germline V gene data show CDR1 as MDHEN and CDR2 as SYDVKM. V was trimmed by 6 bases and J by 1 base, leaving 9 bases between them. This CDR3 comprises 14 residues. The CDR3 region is CASRNRRTNEKLFF. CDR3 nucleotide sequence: TGTGCCAGCAGAAACAGGAGAACTAATGAAAAACTGTTTTTT.

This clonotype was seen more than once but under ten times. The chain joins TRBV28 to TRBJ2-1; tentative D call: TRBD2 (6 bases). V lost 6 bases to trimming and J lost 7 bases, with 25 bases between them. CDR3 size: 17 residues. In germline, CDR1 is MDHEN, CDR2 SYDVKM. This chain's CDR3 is CASSPIISGTRENEQFF. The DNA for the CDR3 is TGTGCCAGCAGCCCCATAATTAGCGGTACTAGGGAAAATGAGCAGTTCTTC.

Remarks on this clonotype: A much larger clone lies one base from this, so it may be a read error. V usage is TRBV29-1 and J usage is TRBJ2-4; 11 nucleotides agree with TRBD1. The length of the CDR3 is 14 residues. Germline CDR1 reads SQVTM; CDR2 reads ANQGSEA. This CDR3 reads CGVPGTGGRNIQYF. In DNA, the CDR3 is TGCGGCGTTCCCGGGACAGGGGGTAGGAACATTCAGTACTTC.

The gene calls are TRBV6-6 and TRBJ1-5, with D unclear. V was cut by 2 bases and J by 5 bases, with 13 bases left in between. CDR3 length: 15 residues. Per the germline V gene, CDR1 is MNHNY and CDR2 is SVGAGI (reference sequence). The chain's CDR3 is CASSYRGYGDQPQHF. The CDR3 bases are TGTGCCAGCAGTTACAGAGGGTATGGCGATCAGCCCCAGCATTTT.

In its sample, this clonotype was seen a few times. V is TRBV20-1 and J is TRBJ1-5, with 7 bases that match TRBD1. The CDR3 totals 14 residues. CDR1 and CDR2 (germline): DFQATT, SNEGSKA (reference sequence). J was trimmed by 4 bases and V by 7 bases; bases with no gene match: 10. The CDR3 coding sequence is TGCAGTGTCGTTCCACAGGGGCGGAATCAGCCCCAGCATTTT. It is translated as CSVVPQGRNQPQHF.

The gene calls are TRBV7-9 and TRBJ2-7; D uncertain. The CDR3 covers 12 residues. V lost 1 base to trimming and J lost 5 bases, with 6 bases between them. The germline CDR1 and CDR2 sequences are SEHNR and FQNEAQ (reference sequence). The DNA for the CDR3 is TGTGCCAGCAGCTTAGAATACCACGAGCAGTACTTC. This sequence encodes CASSLEYHEQYF.

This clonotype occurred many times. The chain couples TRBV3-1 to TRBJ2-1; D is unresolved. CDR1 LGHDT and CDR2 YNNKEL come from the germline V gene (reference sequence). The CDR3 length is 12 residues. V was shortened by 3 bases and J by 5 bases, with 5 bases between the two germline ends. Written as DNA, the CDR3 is TGTGCCAGCAGCCAGAGTAACAATGAGCAGTTCTTC. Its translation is CASSQSNNEQFF.

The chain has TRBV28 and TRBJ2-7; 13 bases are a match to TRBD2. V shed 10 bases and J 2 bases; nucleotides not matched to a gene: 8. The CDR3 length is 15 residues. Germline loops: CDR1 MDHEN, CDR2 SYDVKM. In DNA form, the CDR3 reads TGTGCCAACAGGTCCACTAGCGGGAGGGCCTACGAGCAGTACTTC. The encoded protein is CANRSTSGRAYEQYF.

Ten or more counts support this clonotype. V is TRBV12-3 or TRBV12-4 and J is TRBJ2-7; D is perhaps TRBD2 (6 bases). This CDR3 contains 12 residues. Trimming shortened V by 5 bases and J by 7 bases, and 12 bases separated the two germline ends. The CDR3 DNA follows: TGTGCCAGCAGTATACGACTAGTTGAGCAGTACTTC. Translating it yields CASSIRLVEQYF.

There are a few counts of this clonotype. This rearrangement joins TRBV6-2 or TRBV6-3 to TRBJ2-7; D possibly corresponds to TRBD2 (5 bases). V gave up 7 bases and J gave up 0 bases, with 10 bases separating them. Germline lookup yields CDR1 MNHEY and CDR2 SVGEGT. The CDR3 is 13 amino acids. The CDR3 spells CASIKDSSYEQYF. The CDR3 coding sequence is TGTGCCAGCATCAAGGACTCCTCCTACGAGCAGTACTTC.

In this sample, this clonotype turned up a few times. The CDR3 is CAISDGGQLDTEAFF. The CDR3 DNA reads as TGTGCCATCAGTGACGGCGGACAGTTGGACACTGAAGCTTTCTTT. This chain connects TRBV10-3 to TRBJ1-1; tentatively, D is TRBD1 (6 bases). CDR1 and CDR2 from the germline V gene are ENHRY and SYGVKD. Trimming pared 3 bases from V and 3 bases from J, leaving 14 bases between. The CDR3 is 15 residues long.

CDR3 protein: CASSDFARVRLYNEQFF. CDR3 coding DNA: TGTGCCAGCAGTGACTTCGCGAGAGTACGCCTTTACAATGAGCAGTTCTTC. The chain combines TRBV6-1 with TRBJ2-1; D gene ambiguous. CDR1 MNHNS and CDR2 SASEGT come from the germline V gene. This CDR3 region has 17 residues. V was pared by 3 bases and J by 4 bases, with 19 bases between.

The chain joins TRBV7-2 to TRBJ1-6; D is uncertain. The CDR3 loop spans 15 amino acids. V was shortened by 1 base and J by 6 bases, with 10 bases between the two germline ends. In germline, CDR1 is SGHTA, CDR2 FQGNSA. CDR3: CASSLVRMGNSPLHF. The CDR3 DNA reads TGTGCCAGCAGCTTAGTTCGGATGGGTAATTCACCCCTCCACTTT.

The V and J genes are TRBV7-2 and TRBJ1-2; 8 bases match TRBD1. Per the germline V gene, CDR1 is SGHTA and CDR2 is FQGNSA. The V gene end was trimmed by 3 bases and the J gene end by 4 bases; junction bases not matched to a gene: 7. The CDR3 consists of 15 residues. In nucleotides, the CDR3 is TGTGCCAGCAGCTTCCTTCGACAGGGGCTCTATGGCTACACCTTC. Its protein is CASSFLRQGLYGYTF.

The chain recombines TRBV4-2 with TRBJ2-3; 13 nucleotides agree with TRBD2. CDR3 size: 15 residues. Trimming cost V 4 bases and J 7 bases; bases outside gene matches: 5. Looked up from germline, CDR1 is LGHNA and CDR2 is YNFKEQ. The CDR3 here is CASSRTSGGANTQYF. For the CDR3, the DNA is TGTGCCAGCAGCCGCACTAGCGGGGGGGCCAATACGCAGTATTTT.

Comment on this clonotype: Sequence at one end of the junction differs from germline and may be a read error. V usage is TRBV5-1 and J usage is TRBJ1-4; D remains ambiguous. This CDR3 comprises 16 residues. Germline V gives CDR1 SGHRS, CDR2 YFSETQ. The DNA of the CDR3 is TGCGCCAGCAGCCCTTTGGCCATCCCGACTAATGAAAAACCGTTTTTT. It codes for CASSPLAIPTNEKPFF.

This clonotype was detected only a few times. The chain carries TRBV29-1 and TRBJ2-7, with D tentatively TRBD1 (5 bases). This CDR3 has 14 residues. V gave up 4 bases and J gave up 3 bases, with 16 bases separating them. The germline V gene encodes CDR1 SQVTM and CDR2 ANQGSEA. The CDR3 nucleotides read TGCAGCGTTGGTCTGGCAGGGAAGGGCTACGAGCAGTACTTC. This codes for CSVGLAGKGYEQYF.

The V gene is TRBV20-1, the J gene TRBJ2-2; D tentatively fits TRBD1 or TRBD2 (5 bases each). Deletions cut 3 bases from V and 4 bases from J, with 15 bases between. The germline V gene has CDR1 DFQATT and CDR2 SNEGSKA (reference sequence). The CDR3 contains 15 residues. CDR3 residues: CSARGDLTATGELFF. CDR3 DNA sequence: TGCAGTGCTAGGGGGGACCTCACGGCCACCGGGGAGCTGTTTTTT.

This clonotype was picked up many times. Here the CDR3 reads CASSLQRGDTQYF. CDR3 coding DNA: TGTGCCAGCAGCTTGCAGCGAGGAGATACGCAGTATTTT. The rearrangement links TRBV7-2 to TRBJ2-3; D is ambiguous. The ends were cut back, 3 bases at V and 5 bases at J, with 9 bases in the middle. CDR1 is SGHTA, CDR2 FQGNSA, per germline. The CDR3 length is 13 residues.

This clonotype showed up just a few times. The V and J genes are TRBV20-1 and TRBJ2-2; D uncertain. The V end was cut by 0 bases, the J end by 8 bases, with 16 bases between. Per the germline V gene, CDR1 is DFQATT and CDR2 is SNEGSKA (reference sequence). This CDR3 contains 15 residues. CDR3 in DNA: TGCAGTGCTAGAGATCAAGGCTACACGGAGGGGGAGCTGTTTTTT. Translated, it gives CSARDQGYTEGELFF.

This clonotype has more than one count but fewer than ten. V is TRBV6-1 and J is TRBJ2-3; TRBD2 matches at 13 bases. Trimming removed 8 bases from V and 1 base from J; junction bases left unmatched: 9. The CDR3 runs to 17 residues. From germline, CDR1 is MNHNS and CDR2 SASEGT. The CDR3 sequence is CASGGTSGVAGTDTQYF. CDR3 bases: TGTGCCAGCGGTGGGACTAGCGGGGTGGCGGGCACAGATACGCAGTATTTT.

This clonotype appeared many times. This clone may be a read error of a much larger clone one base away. The CDR3 is CASSLGLAGENEQFF. DNA for the CDR3: TGCGCCAGCAGCTTGGGACTAGCGGGAGAAAATGAGCAGTTCTTC. V and J are TRBV5-1 and TRBJ2-1, with 12 bases lining up with TRBD2. Germline V CDR1 and CDR2: SGHRS, YFSETQ. V was pared by 0 bases and J by 7 bases, with 2 bases of the junction left unmatched. This CDR3 is built from 15 residues.